This TCR beta chain stems from a study of radiotherapy plus CTLA-4 blockade in lung cancer. Some clones are missing from TCRdb's copy, which holds only in-frame ones; the method was immunoSEQ multiplex PCR. The sample has around 86,000 clones; roughly four fifths are singletons. The V end lost 3 bases, the J end lost 6 bases, and 6 bases lay between the germline ends. This CDR3 contains 10 residues. Germline CDR1 and CDR2: DFQATT and SNEGSKA (reference sequence). Ipilimumab-mediated CTLA-4 blockade plus focal radiation was given to patients having chemo-refractory metastatic non-small-cell lung cancer.

The V call is TRBV20-1, the J call TRBJ2-7; D remains ambiguous. The receptor was derived from a human donor with non-small cell lung cancer who had stable disease on radiotherapy plus ipilimumab. The sample in question was peripheral blood, obtained from a patient treated with radiotherapy plus ipilimumab. The CDR3 is CSARELEQYF. CDR3 nucleotides: TGCAGTGCTAGGGAGCTCGAGCAGTACTTC.